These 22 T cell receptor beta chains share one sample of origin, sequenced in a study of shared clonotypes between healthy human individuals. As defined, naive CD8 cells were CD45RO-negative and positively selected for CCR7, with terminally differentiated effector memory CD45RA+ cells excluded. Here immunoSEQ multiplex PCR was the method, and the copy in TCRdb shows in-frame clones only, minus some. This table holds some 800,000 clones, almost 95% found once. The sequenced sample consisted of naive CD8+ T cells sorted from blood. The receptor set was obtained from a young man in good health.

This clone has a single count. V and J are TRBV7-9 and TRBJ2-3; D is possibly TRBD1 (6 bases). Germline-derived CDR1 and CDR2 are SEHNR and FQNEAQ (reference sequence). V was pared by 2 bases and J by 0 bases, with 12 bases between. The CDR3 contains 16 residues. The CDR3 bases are TGTGCCAGCAGCTTATTATTGGGGGCGAGCACAGATACGCAGTATTTT. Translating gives CASSLLLGASTDTQYF.

CDR3 region: CASSPGTSGIRPSYEQYF. The CDR3 DNA follows: TGCGCCAGCAGCCCTGGGACTAGCGGGATCCGTCCCTCCTACGAGCAGTACTTC. The rearrangement links TRBV4-1 to TRBJ2-7; TRBD2 agrees at 13 bases. The germline V gene has CDR1 MGHRA and CDR2 YSYEKL. Germline trimming cut 4 bases from V and 0 bases from J; bases unmatched to any gene: 9. CDR3 length: 18 residues.

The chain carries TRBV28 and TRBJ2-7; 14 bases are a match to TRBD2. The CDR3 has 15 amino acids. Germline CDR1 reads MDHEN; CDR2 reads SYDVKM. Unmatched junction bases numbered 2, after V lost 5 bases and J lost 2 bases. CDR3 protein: CASSGTSGSPYEQYF. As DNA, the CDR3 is TGTGCCAGCAGTGGGACTAGCGGGAGTCCCTACGAGCAGTACTTC.

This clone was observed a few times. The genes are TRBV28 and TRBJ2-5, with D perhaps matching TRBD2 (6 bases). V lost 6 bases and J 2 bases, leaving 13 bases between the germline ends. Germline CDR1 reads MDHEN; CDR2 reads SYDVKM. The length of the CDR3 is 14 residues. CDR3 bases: TGTGCCAGCAGGCCGGGACTCTCACAAGAGACCCAGTACTTC. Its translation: CASRPGLSQETQYF.

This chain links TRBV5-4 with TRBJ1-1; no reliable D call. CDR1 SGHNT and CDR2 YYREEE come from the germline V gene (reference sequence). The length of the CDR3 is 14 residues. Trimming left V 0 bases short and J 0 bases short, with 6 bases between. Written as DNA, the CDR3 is TGTGCCAGCAGCTTGGGGGCCATGAACACTGAAGCTTTCTTT. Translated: CASSLGAMNTEAFF.

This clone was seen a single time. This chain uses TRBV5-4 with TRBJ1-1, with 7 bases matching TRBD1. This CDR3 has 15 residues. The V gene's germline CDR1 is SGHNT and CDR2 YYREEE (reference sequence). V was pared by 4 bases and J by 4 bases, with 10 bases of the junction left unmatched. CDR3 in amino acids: CASSGARAGGTEAFF. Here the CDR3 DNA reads TGTGCCAGCAGCGGAGCTCGAGCAGGGGGCACTGAAGCTTTCTTT. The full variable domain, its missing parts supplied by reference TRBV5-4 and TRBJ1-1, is ETGVTQSPTHLIKTRGQQVTLRCSSQSGHNTVSWYQQALGQGPQFIFQYYREEENGRGNFPPRFSGLQFPNYSSELNVNALELDDSALYLCASSGARAGGTEAFFGQGTRLTVV.

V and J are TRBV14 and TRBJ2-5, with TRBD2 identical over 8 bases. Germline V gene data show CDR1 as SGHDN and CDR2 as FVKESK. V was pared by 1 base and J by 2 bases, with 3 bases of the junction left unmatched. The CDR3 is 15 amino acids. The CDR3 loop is CASSQGGRSQETQYF. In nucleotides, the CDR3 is TGTGCCAGCAGCCAAGGCGGGAGGAGTCAAGAGACCCAGTACTTC.

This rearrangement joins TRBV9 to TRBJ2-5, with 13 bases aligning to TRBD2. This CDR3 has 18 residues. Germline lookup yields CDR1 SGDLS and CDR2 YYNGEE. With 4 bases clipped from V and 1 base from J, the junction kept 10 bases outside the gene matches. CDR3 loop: CASSKRDGTSGTQETQYF. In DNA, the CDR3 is TGTGCCAGCAGCAAGCGTGACGGGACTAGCGGGACCCAAGAGACCCAGTACTTC.

The CDR3 DNA follows: TGTGCCAGCAGTTCACAGGGGGCGTCCTACGAGCAGTACTTC. Translation gives CASSSQGASYEQYF. V and J are TRBV27 and TRBJ2-7; 9 positions match TRBD1. Germline V CDR1 and CDR2: MNHEY, SMNVEV (reference sequence). The CDR3 contains 14 residues. J gave up 1 base and V 4 bases, and 2 bases lay outside the gene matches.

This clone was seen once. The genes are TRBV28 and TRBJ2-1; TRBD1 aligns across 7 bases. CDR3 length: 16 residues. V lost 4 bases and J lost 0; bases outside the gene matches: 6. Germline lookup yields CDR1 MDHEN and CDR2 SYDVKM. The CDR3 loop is CASSSTGVISYNEQFF. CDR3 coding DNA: TGTGCCAGCAGTTCCACAGGGGTCATCTCCTACAATGAGCAGTTCTTC.

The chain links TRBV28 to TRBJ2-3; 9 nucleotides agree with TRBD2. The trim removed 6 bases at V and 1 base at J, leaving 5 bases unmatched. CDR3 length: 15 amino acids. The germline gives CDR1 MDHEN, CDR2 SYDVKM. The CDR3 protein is CASSSRLAGTDTQYF. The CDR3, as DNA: TGTGCCAGCAGCTCCAGACTAGCGGGCACAGATACGCAGTATTTT. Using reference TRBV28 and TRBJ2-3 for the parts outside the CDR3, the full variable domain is DVKVTQSSRYLVKRTGEKVFLECVQDMDHENMFWYRQDPGLGLRLIYFSYDVKMKEKGDIPEGYSVSREKKERFSLILESASTNQTSMYLCASSSRLAGTDTQYFGPGTRLTVL.

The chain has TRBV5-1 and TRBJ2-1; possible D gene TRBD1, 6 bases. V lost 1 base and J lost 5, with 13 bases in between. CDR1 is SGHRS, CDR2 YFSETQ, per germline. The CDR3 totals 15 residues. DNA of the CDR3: TGCGCCAGCAGCTTGTTCCCAAGACAGGACAATGAGCAGTTCTTC. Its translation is CASSLFPRQDNEQFF.

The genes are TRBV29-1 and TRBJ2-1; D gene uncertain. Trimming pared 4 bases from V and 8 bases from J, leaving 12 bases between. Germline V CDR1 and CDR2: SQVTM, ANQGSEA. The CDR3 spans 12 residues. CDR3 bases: TGCAGCGTTGTCCTGGTAGTCGATGAGCAGTTCTTC. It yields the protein CSVVLVVDEQFF.

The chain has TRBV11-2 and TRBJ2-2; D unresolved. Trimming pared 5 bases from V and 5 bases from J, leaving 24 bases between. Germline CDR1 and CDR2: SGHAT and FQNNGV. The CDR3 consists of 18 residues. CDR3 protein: CASSHNVLMSSRTGELFF. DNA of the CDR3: TGTGCCAGCAGCCACAACGTCTTAATGAGCAGTAGGACCGGGGAGCTGTTTTTT.

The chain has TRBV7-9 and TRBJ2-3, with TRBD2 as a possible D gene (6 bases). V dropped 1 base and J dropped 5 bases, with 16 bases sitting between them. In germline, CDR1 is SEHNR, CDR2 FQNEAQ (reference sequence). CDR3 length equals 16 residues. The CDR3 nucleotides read TGTGCCAGCAGCTTAGAGGTTGCGGGAATAAGAGATACGCAGTATTTT. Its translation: CASSLEVAGIRDTQYF.

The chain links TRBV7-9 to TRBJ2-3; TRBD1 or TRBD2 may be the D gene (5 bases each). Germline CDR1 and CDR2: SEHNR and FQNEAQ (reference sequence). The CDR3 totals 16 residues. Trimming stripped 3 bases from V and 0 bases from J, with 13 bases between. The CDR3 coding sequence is TGTGCCAGCAGCTTCCCGGAGGCAGGGAGCACAGATACGCAGTATTTT. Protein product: CASSFPEAGSTDTQYF.

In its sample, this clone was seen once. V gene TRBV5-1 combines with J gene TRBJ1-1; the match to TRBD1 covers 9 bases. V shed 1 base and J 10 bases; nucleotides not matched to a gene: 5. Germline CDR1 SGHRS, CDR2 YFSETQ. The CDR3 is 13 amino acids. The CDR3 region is CASSLTGGVGAFF. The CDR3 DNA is TGCGCCAGCAGCTTGACAGGGGGCGTCGGAGCTTTCTTT.

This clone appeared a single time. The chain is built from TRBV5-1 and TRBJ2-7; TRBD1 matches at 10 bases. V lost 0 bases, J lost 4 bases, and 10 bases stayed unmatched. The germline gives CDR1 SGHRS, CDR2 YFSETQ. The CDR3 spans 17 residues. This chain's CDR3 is CASSLEGRGQGIYEQYF. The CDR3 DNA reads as TGCGCCAGCAGCTTGGAGGGGAGGGGACAGGGGATATACGAGCAGTACTTC.

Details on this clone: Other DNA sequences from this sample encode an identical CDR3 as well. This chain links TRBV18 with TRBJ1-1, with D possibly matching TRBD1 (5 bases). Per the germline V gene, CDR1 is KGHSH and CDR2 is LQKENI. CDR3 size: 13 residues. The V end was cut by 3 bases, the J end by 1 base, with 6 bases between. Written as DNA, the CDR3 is TGTGCCAGCTCACCGGGGCCGAACACTGAAGCTTTCTTT. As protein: CASSPGPNTEAFF.

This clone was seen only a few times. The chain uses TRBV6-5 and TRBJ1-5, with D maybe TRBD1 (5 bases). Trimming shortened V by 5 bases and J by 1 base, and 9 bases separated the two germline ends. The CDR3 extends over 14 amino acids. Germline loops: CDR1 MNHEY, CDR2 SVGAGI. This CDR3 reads CASSPWDSNQPQHF. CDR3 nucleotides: TGTGCCAGCAGTCCCTGGGACAGCAATCAGCCCCAGCATTTT.

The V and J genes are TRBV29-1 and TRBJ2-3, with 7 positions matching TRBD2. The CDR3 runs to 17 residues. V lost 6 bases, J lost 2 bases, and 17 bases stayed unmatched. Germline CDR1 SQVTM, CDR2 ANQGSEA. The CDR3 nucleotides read TGCAGCGTCGAGGGAAGGGGAGGGCTAGCGCCCACAGATACGCAGTATTTT. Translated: CSVEGRGGLAPTDTQYF.

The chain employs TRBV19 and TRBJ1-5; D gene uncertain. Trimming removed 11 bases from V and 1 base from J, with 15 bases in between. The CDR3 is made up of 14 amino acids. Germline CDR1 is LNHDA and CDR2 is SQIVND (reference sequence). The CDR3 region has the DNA TGTGCCGCAAACAGCGACTTGAGCAATCAGCCCCAGCATTTT. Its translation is CAANSDLSNQPQHF.